This T cell receptor beta chain was identified in a study of T cells after yellow fever vaccination. At the level of the study: It was SMART-Seq v4 Ultra Low Input that prepared the fractions with low cell numbers. Study results and limitations: Clonotypes found in both CD4 and CD8 compartments made up a small share. The booster response re-showed most primary clones: approximately 97% CD4, roughly 91% CD8.

J gave up 1 base and V 9 bases, and 20 bases lay outside the gene matches. The CDR3 has 18 residues. A 5'RACE template-switching step, the method used to make TCR cDNA, added a universal primer site and UMIs. Each CDR3 protein gets one entry after TCRdb re-called the 5' RACE reads with MiXCR. The sample shows 350,000 to 450,000 distinct CDR3 sequences, 6.2% of them seen only once. On this clonotype: The target antigen is unknown.

This sequence joins TRBV12-3 or TRBV12-4 and TRBJ2-5, with 7 nucleotides matching TRBD1. Sequencing used PBMCs, obtained 5 days after the yellow fever booster vaccination. The receptor's source is a man under 40 who received the YFV17D yellow fever vaccine. The DNA for the CDR3 is TGTGCCAGTTGCCCCCCAACCAACAGGGCAGGGGGCCAAGAGACCCAGTACTTC. Protein: CASCPPTNRAGGQETQYF.